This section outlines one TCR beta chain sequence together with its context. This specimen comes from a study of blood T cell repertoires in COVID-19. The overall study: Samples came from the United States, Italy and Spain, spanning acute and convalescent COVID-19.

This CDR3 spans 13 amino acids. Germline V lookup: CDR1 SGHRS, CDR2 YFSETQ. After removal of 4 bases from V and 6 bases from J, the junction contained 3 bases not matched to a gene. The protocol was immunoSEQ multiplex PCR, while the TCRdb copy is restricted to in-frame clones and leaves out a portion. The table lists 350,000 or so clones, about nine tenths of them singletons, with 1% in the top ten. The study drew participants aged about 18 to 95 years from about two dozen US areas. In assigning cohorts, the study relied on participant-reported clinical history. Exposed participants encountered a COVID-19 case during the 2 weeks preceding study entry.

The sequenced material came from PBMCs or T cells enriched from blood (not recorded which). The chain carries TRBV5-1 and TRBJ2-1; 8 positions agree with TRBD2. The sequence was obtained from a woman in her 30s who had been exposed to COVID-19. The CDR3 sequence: CASSEGLANEQFF. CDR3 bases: TGCGCCAGCAGCGAAGGACTAGCCAATGAGCAGTTCTTC.